One and the same sample provided the 13 T cell receptor beta chains below, sequenced in a study of OX40 agonist ivuxolimab in advanced cancers. Clones were read by immunoSEQ multiplex PCR, and TCRdb kept only the in-frame ones, dropping some. Among about 83,000 clones listed, about 81% were seen once. This specimen was CD4+ or CD8+ T cells sorted from blood, taken in a trial of the OX40 agonist ivuxolimab. The receptors stem from an adult with an advanced solid tumor such as melanoma, head and neck, liver or kidney cancer.

This clone was seen only once. The chain joins TRBV10-3 to TRBJ1-1; TRBD1 aligns across 7 bases. The CDR3 extends over 14 amino acids. Germline CDR1 ENHRY, CDR2 SYGVKD. With V trimmed by 6 bases and J by 0 bases, 4 bases remained unmatched. The DNA of the CDR3 is TGTGCCATCAGGGCGACAGGGATGAACACTGAAGCTTTCTTT. Protein sequence: CAIRATGMNTEAFF.

The CDR3 is CASRGTSGGSYEQYF. CDR3 nucleotides: TGTGCCAGCAGGGGGACTAGCGGGGGCTCCTACGAGCAGTACTTC. The chain combines TRBV2 with TRBJ2-5, with 14 bases matching TRBD2. The DNA end is more similar to TRBJ2-7, so the J call may be wrong. CDR3 length equals 15 residues. CDR1 SNHLY and CDR2 FYNNEI come from the germline V gene.

V and J are TRBV19 and TRBJ2-4, with TRBD1 identical over 7 bases. The CDR3 is made up of 17 amino acids. With V trimmed by 5 bases and J by 1 base, 11 bases remained unmatched. Germline CDR1 LNHDA, CDR2 SQIVND (reference sequence). The DNA of the CDR3 is TGTGCCAGTAGTCGATACACAGGGGATTTGGCCAAAAACATTCAGTACTTC. As protein: CASSRYTGDLAKNIQYF.

The CDR3 loop reads CASSPGQAPDTQYF. Here the CDR3 DNA reads TGTGCCAGCAGCCCCGGACAGGCCCCAGATACGCAGTATTTT. This rearrangement joins TRBV7-3 to TRBJ2-3; 7 nucleotides align to TRBD1. Germline V gene data show CDR1 as SGHTA and CDR2 as FQGTGA. There are 14 residues in the CDR3. V shed 5 bases and J 4 bases; nucleotides not matched to a gene: 6.

The CDR3 DNA reads as TGTGCCTGGAGTGCCGACAGGGTAGCCAAAAACATTCAGTACTTC. It yields the protein CAWSADRVAKNIQYF. The genes are TRBV30 and TRBJ2-4; the match to TRBD1 covers 7 bases. CDR3 length: 15 amino acids. Germline V CDR1 and CDR2: GTSNPN, SVGIG (reference sequence). V gave up 1 base and J gave up 0 bases; unmatched junction bases: 3.

V is TRBV25-1 and J is TRBJ2-3; 7 nucleotides align to TRBD1. The CDR3 sequence is 16 residues long. Germline values: CDR1 MGHDK, CDR2 SYGVNS. With 2 bases clipped from V and 3 bases from J, the junction kept 8 bases outside the gene matches. CDR3 in amino acids: CASSEAWDRFTDTQYF. The DNA for the CDR3 is TGTGCCAGCAGTGAAGCGTGGGACAGATTTACAGATACGCAGTATTTT.

This chain links TRBV30 with TRBJ1-1; no reliable D call. There are 10 residues in the CDR3. From germline, CDR1 is GTSNPN and CDR2 SVGIG (reference sequence). The V end lost 7 bases, the J end lost 11 bases, and 14 bases lay between the germline ends. CDR3: CAYIGRKAFF. The CDR3 DNA reads as TGTGCCTACATAGGTCGGAAGGCTTTCTTT.

The J gene is TRBJ1-2, the V gene TRBV7-2; 7 bases are shared with TRBD1. Germline V gene lookup returns CDR1 SGHTA and CDR2 FQGNSA. V was clipped by 5 bases and J by 0 bases; unmatched bases: 6. The CDR3 contains 15 residues. CDR3 sequence (DNA): TGTGCCAGCAGCCGAGGGGGCGTTTCTAACTATGGCTACACCTTC. Translation gives CASSRGGVSNYGYTF.

The rearrangement uses TRBV25-1 and TRBJ2-7; D is possibly TRBD1 or TRBD2 (5 bases each). Germline lookup yields CDR1 MGHDK and CDR2 SYGVNS. This CDR3 region has 12 residues. With 0 bases removed from V and 9 bases from J, the gap between germline ends came to 9 bases. The CDR3 DNA reads as TGTGCCAGCAGTGAATATGCGAGGGGGCAGTACTTC. This codes for CASSEYARGQYF.

The gene calls are TRBV19 and TRBJ2-7; 10 bases match TRBD2. CDR1 is LNHDA and CDR2 is SQIVND in the germline V gene (reference sequence). The CDR3 is 14 amino acids. Trimming took 4 bases from V and 7 from J; bases not matched to a gene: 7. DNA of the CDR3: TGTGCCAGTAGTACCAGCGGGAGGGCCCGGGAGCAGTACTTC. It encodes CASSTSGRAREQYF.

In its sample, this clone was seen a few times. The chain couples TRBV7-6 to TRBJ2-1, with TRBD2 matching over 9 bases. The CDR3 totals 16 residues. V shed 2 bases and J 8 bases; nucleotides not matched to a gene: 10. Germline CDR1 reads SGHVS; CDR2 reads FNYEAQ. CDR3 in DNA: TGTGCCAGCAGCTTACGTGTGCGGGAGGGACTGGATGAGCAGTTCTTC. Protein sequence: CASSLRVREGLDEQFF.

The chain employs TRBV5-4 and TRBJ2-7; a possible D gene is TRBD1 (5 bases). This CDR3 spans 12 amino acids. V shed 4 bases and J shed 4 bases, with 9 bases lying between them. Germline values: CDR1 SGHNT, CDR2 YYREEE (reference sequence). The CDR3 coding sequence is TGTGCCAGCAGCATCCCAGGGTACGAGCAGTACTTC. This sequence encodes CASSIPGYEQYF.

As regards this clone: A junction boundary mismatches the germline segment, possibly from a read error. The chain employs TRBV7-7 and TRBJ2-2, with TRBD2 matching over 8 bases. CDR3 length equals 17 residues. The V gene's germline CDR1 is SSHAT and CDR2 FNYEAQ (reference sequence). CDR3 in amino acids: CASTPGSGGPNTGELFF. DNA of the CDR3: TGTGCTAGCACCCCTGGGAGCGGGGGACCGAACACCGGGGAGCTGTTTTTT.